Below, one TCR beta chain is given with its context. The entry originates in a study of blood T cell repertoires in COVID-19. The overall study: Acute and convalescent COVID-19 samples came from the United States, Italy and Spain. Nucleic acid was either cDNA or gDNA, and it came from T cells, B-cell-depleted T cells, or PBMCs.

Original processing notes: Amplification of reference gene primers provided the estimated nucleated cell counts. Using immunoSEQ multiplex PCR, the repertoire was profiled, and TCRdb retains in-frame clones only, with some absent. V and J calls and clone size are given by that table; D and trimming were obtained from the DNA. The sample yields tens of thousands of clones, about 70% seen once. This receptor was obtained from a woman in her 70s with acute or convalescent COVID-19. The sample consisted of peripheral blood.

CDR3 loop: CASRRFTGTDQPQHF. The CDR3 DNA follows: TGTGCCAGCCGTAGGTTTACAGGGACCGATCAGCCCCAGCATTTT. J is TRBJ1-5 and V is TRBV2, with D tentatively TRBD1 (6 bases). The CDR3 contains 15 residues. Germline CDR1 SNHLY, CDR2 FYNNEI. Trimming stripped 8 bases from V and 5 bases from J, with 19 bases between.